These 23 T cell receptor beta chains share one sample of origin, sequenced in a study of blood T cells in healthy people across ages. A second PCR of about 6 to 12 cycles used a sample-barcoded 5' primer and a J-beta primer mix. TCRdb processed the 5' RACE reads anew with MiXCR; each CDR3 protein has one entry. This sample yields around 1.7 million distinct CDR3 sequences, of which 28% are seen a single time; roughly 8% belongs to the top ten. Material: blood. The receptors originated from a woman younger than 45 in good health.

This clonotype has just one count. The V and J genes are TRBV28 and TRBJ1-5; no clear D gene. The V end was cut by 8 bases, the J end by 0 bases, with 20 bases between. This CDR3 comprises 17 residues. Germline V CDR1 and CDR2: MDHEN, SYDVKM. In DNA form, the CDR3 reads TGTGCCAGCCGAGGACTGAGAATGCTTGATAGCAATCAGCCCCAGCATTTT. This sequence encodes CASRGLRMLDSNQPQHF.

Remarks on this clonotype: A much larger clone differs from this one at a single base, so this may be a read error. The chain is built from TRBV20-1 and TRBJ1-2; a weak D match, TRBD1 (6 bases). The CDR3 totals 12 residues. Germline V lookup: CDR1 DFQATT, CDR2 SNEGSKA (reference sequence). V dropped 3 bases and J dropped 7 bases, with 12 bases sitting between them. CDR3 sequence (DNA): TGCAGTGCTAGTACAGGGCCTGCTGGCTACACCTTC. Its translation: CSASTGPAGYTF.

The V and J genes are TRBV18 and TRBJ2-1; D remains unclear. The CDR3 length is 14 residues. The germline CDR1 and CDR2 sequences are KGHSH and LQKENI. Trimming removed 6 bases at V and 7 bases at J, with 16 bases between. CDR3 sequence reads: CASSPLVERNEQFF. The CDR3 DNA reads TGTGCCAGCTCCCCGTTGGTGGAAAGGAATGAGCAGTTCTTC.

The chain combines TRBV6-6 with TRBJ2-1; 10 bases match TRBD2. Germline CDR1 is MNHNY and CDR2 is SVGAGI (reference sequence). The CDR3 extends over 15 amino acids. J lost 7 bases, V lost 3 bases, and 6 bases had no gene match. Here the CDR3 DNA reads TGTGCCAGCAGTTATTTACTAGCGGGAACGAATGAGCAGTTCTTC. Its protein is CASSYLLAGTNEQFF.

CDR3 loop: CASSQDLASGVYNEQFF. The CDR3 region has the DNA TGTGCCAGCAGCCAAGATCTGGCTAGCGGGGTATACAATGAGCAGTTCTTC. V gene TRBV4-2 combines with J gene TRBJ2-1, with 9 bases that match TRBD2. The germline V gene encodes CDR1 LGHNA and CDR2 YNFKEQ. Trimming cost V 0 bases and J 4 bases; bases outside gene matches: 7. This CDR3 spans 17 amino acids.

Turning to this clonotype: Just one base apart from a much larger clone, this may be a read error. This rearrangement joins TRBV24-1 to TRBJ2-7, with D hard to call. The germline V gene has CDR1 KGHDR and CDR2 SFDVKD. The CDR3 has 13 residues. CDR3 bases: TGTGCCACCAGTGATCCTAACCATTACGGGCAGTACTTC. Amino acids: CATSDPNHYGQYF.

This clonotype occurred many times. This chain joins TRBV2 and TRBJ2-6; D possibly uses TRBD1 or TRBD2 (5 bases each). The CDR3 is 15 residues long. The ends were cut back, 8 bases at V and 2 bases at J, with 13 bases in the middle. In germline, CDR1 is SNHLY, CDR2 FYNNEI. CDR3 sequence: CASLLGEAGANVLTF. The CDR3 coding sequence is TGTGCCAGCCTCTTGGGGGAAGCTGGGGCCAACGTCCTGACTTTC.

This chain joins TRBV7-6 and TRBJ2-3; D is perhaps TRBD1 or TRBD2 (5 bases each). The germline gives CDR1 SGHVS, CDR2 FNYEAQ. V was shortened by 4 bases and J by 4 bases, with 15 bases between the two germline ends. CDR3 size: 15 residues. The CDR3 loop is CASSSGTLLADTQYF. CDR3 nucleotide sequence: TGTGCCAGCAGCTCGGGGACCCTTCTGGCAGATACGCAGTATTTT. Filled out from reference TRBV7-6 and TRBJ2-3, the complete variable domain reads GAGVSQSPRYKVTKRGQDVALRCDPISGHVSLYWYRQALGQGPEFLTYFNYEAQQDKSGLPNDRFSAERPEGSISTLTIQRTEQRDSAMYRCASSSGTLLADTQYFGPGTRLTVL.

This clonotype was detected a few times. V and J are TRBV7-9 and TRBJ1-2, with D possibly matching TRBD1 (5 bases). V lost 5 bases, J lost 8 bases, and 21 bases lay in between. Germline CDR1 SEHNR, CDR2 FQNEAQ (reference sequence). The CDR3 spans 15 residues. The CDR3 DNA reads TGTGCCAGCAGCCTTCAACCGGGACGCCTCGAGGGCTACACCTTC. Translating it yields CASSLQPGRLEGYTF.

The chain links TRBV5-1 to TRBJ2-7; D remains unclear. Germline CDR1 SGHRS, CDR2 YFSETQ. Trimming took 0 bases from V and 3 from J, leaving 13 bases between them. The CDR3 contains 15 residues. CDR3 nucleotide sequence: TGCGCCAGCAGCTTGGAAGGGCCGAGCTTCTACGAGCAGTACTTC. Translation: CASSLEGPSFYEQYF.

This clonotype occurred many times. DNA of the CDR3: TGCAGCGTTGAAGGGGAAGATGGCTACACCTTC. Its protein product is CSVEGEDGYTF. The genes are TRBV29-1 and TRBJ1-2; D unresolved. The germline gives CDR1 SQVTM, CDR2 ANQGSEA. The CDR3 covers 11 residues. The germline V and J ends were trimmed by 1 base and 6 bases, with 6 bases remaining between them.

Details on this clonotype: This sequence may be a read error, since a much larger clone differs from it by one base. The chain combines TRBV7-2 with TRBJ2-4; D unclear. Trimming left V 5 bases short and J 1 base short, with 9 bases between. Germline values: CDR1 SGHTA, CDR2 FQGNSA. This CDR3 region has 14 residues. CDR3 in amino acids: CASSPGKAKNIQYF. The CDR3 DNA follows: TGTGCCAGCAGCCCTGGCAAGGCCAAAAACATTCAGTACTTC.

This sequence joins TRBV5-1 and TRBJ2-4, with D possibly TRBD2 on 5 matching bases. The better agreement between TRBJ2-5 and the DNA end casts doubt on the J call. CDR3 length: 16 amino acids. Germline loops: CDR1 SGHRS, CDR2 YFSETQ. CDR3 in DNA: TGCGCCAGCAGCCTGCTTGGTACCGGACTGCAAGAGACCCAGTACTTC. Its translation: CASSLLGTGLQETQYF.

This clonotype was detected ten times or more. The rearrangement uses TRBV7-2 and TRBJ2-5; D is perhaps TRBD1 (6 bases). Germline-derived CDR1 and CDR2 are SGHTA and FQGNSA. There are 17 residues in the CDR3. V was shortened by 3 bases and J by 2 bases, with 19 bases between the two germline ends. The CDR3: CASSLGAQRPQQETQYF. The CDR3 DNA reads as TGTGCCAGCAGCTTGGGGGCCCAGCGCCCCCAGCAAGAGACCCAGTACTTC.

This clonotype turned up a few times. The J gene is TRBJ2-3, the V gene TRBV24-1; D not certain. This CDR3 comprises 12 residues. The V end lost 5 bases, the J end lost 6 bases, and 8 bases lay between the germline ends. Germline values: CDR1 KGHDR, CDR2 SFDVKD. Here the CDR3 reads CATSGPVDTQYF. CDR3 DNA sequence: TGTGCCACCAGTGGCCCCGTGGATACGCAGTATTTT.

CDR3 DNA sequence: TGTGCCAGCCGGAACGACGGGAACACCGGGGAGCTGTTTTTT. It yields the protein CASRNDGNTGELFF. The V and J genes are TRBV6-2 or TRBV6-3 and TRBJ2-2; D call uncertain. The V gene lost 8 bases and the J gene lost 1 base, with 11 bases spanning the gap. Germline CDR1 reads MNHEY; CDR2 reads SVGEGT. CDR3 length equals 14 residues.

This clonotype was detected ten times or more. The rearrangement uses TRBV4-2 and TRBJ2-7; 9 positions agree with TRBD2. The CDR3 runs to 17 residues. The V and J ends lost 0 bases and 3 bases, in that order; junction bases with no gene match: 9. CDR1 is LGHNA and CDR2 is YNFKEQ in the germline V gene. The CDR3 loop reads CASSQDQVSGGYYEQYF. As DNA, the CDR3 is TGTGCCAGCAGCCAAGATCAAGTTAGCGGGGGATACTACGAGCAGTACTTC.

Many counts were recorded for this clonotype. V and J are TRBV29-1 and TRBJ2-1, with D maybe TRBD2 (5 bases). Germline CDR1 SQVTM, CDR2 ANQGSEA. This CDR3 contains 13 residues. Trimming left V 2 bases short and J 7 bases short, with 12 bases between. CDR3: CSVESTSTNEQFF. CDR3 coding DNA: TGCAGCGTTGAAAGTACTAGTACAAATGAGCAGTTCTTC.

This clonotype was recorded only once. This rearrangement joins TRBV18 to TRBJ2-7, with 7 bases matching TRBD1. Trimming cost V 3 bases and J 0 bases; bases outside gene matches: 8. The CDR3 sequence is 16 residues long. Germline V gives CDR1 KGHSH, CDR2 LQKENI. CDR3 loop: CASSPGTDTFSYEQYF. CDR3 bases: TGTGCCAGCTCACCCGGGACAGACACGTTCTCCTACGAGCAGTACTTC.

This clonotype came up many times. The junction does not match germline at one end; this may be a read error. The chain couples TRBV6-5 to TRBJ2-7, with 9 bases aligning to TRBD1. Germline assignment: CDR1 MNHEY and CDR2 SVGAGI. This CDR3 is 14 amino acids long. The CDR3 loop is CASSPGQGRYELYF. CDR3 DNA: TGTGCCAGCAGCCCGGGACAGGGCCGCTACGAGCTGTACTTC.

This clonotype was seen a few times. The chain has TRBV5-1 and TRBJ1-2; possible D gene TRBD1, 5 bases. CDR1 SGHRS and CDR2 YFSETQ come from the germline V gene. This CDR3 has 12 amino acids. Trimming shortened V by 4 bases and J by 6 bases, and 10 bases separated the two germline ends. CDR3 bases: TGCGCCAGCAGCCAGGACAAGCATGGCTACACCTTC. It codes for CASSQDKHGYTF.

This clonotype was seen ten or more times. This chain joins TRBV7-3 and TRBJ1-1; 7 bases are shared with TRBD1. V lost 1 base to trimming and J lost 5 bases; unmatched junction nucleotides: 4. This CDR3 has 14 residues. The germline V gene encodes CDR1 SGHTA and CDR2 FQGTGA. This CDR3 is CASSLNRGDTEAFF. Here the CDR3 DNA reads TGTGCCAGCAGCTTAAACAGGGGCGATACTGAAGCTTTCTTT.

The chain couples TRBV20-1 to TRBJ1-6; the D gene is possibly TRBD1 (6 bases). Trimming cost V 5 bases and J 7 bases, with 21 bases left between them. CDR1 and CDR2 from the germline V gene are DFQATT and SNEGSKA (reference sequence). The CDR3 covers 16 residues. CDR3 loop: CSALDSLRMGNSPLHF. The CDR3 bases are TGCAGTGCTCTGGACAGTCTCCGAATGGGGAATTCACCCCTCCACTTT.